This T cell receptor beta chain comes out of a study of sequential checkpoint blockade in melanoma. The CDR3 spans 15 residues. From germline, CDR1 is SEHNR and CDR2 FQNEAQ (reference sequence). With 2 bases removed from V and 2 bases from J, the gap between germline ends came to 12 bases. TCRdb keeps only in-frame clones here, not all; method: immunoSEQ multiplex PCR. In the table there are around 15,000 clones, 85% to 95% of which are singletons. Treatment defined: randomized to nivolumab then ipilimumab (arm A) or the reverse (arm B). None of the patients previously received DNA-damaging chemotherapy. From thawed PBMCs, live CD3+CD8+ cells negative for CD19 and CD56 were sorted.

The genes are TRBV7-9 and TRBJ1-1; D is unresolved. The sequence came from a human donor with melanoma. This specimen was CD8+ T cells sorted from blood (inferred from file names), taken from a patient given nivolumab and ipilimumab in sequence. The DNA of the CDR3 is TGTGCCAGCAGCTTACCGGGAAGGCCCAACACTGAAGCTTTCTTT. Protein sequence: CASSLPGRPNTEAFF.